Detailed here is one TCR beta chain. Its specificity is unknown. CDR1 and CDR2 (germline): MNHEY, SVGAGI. Trimming removed 9 bases from V and 0 bases from J, with 9 bases in between. The CDR3 covers 14 residues. The protocol was immunoSEQ multiplex PCR, while the TCRdb copy is restricted to in-frame clones and leaves out a portion. The repertoire consists of 80,000 to 100,000 clones, with around nine tenths occurring once and the leading ten covering 10%. The source of the sample is a study of T cell responses to AZD1222 COVID-19 vaccine. Study-wide points: Donors were largely white British and mainly female; clonal diversity was possibly underestimated.

This specimen was peripheral blood, taken on day 0 of MenACWY control vaccination. This receptor was obtained from an adult in good health. The rearrangement links TRBV6-5 to TRBJ1-6, with D uncertain. DNA of the CDR3: TGTGCCAGTGGAACGAGCTCCTATAATTCACCCCTCCACTTT. It specifies CASGTSSYNSPLHF.